The 24 T cell receptor beta chains given below trace back to one sample, sequenced in a study of metastatic and nonmetastatic thyroid tumors (TCRdb year 2020). The library came from PCR. The sequencer listed for this sample is Illumina HiSeq 4000. TCRdb itself trimmed the public reads at Q25 with fastp, ran MiXCR and retained productive beta chains. The sample contains about 12,000 clones, approximately 33% of them found a single time. The top ten hold 15% to 18% of the sample. None of the patients had been given any treatment before thyroid surgery. The sample taken for sequencing was tumor tissue. Receptor source: a male donor with papillary thyroid cancer or a benign thyroid nodule (not recorded which). Some clones in this sample may be carry-over from other donors' samples.

This clone is medium-sized in the sample. The genes are TRBV7-2 and TRBJ2-1; 7 bases line up with TRBD2. CDR1 and CDR2 (germline): SGHTA, FQGNSA. The V and J ends lost 5 bases and 7 bases, in that order; junction bases with no gene match: 14. This CDR3 is built from 16 residues. The CDR3 DNA reads TGTGCCAGCAGCAAAGAGGGCACACTAGCGTATAATGAGCAGTTCTTC. Its translation is CASSKEGTLAYNEQFF.

J is TRBJ2-7 and V is TRBV6-1; D tentatively fits TRBD1 or TRBD2 (5 bases each). Germline V CDR1 and CDR2: MNHNS, SASEGT. V was pared by 4 bases and J by 0 bases, with 16 bases between. The CDR3 sequence is 16 residues long. CDR3 sequence reads: CASSAVGTSVSYEQYF. In DNA form, the CDR3 reads TGTGCCAGCAGTGCTGTCGGGACCTCTGTCTCCTACGAGCAGTACTTC.

The chain combines TRBV3-1 with TRBJ1-6; no clear D gene. CDR1 and CDR2 from the germline V gene are LGHDT and YNNKEL (reference sequence). The V gene lost 2 bases and the J gene lost 8 bases, with 13 bases spanning the gap. There are 15 residues in the CDR3. The CDR3 loop reads CASSQLAELDSPLHF. CDR3 in DNA: TGTGCCAGCAGCCAATTGGCAGAGCTCGATTCACCCCTCCACTTT.

At least ten counts were recorded for this clone. This chain connects TRBV5-1 to TRBJ2-5, with TRBD2 identical over 8 bases. The CDR3 contains 15 residues. The germline V gene has CDR1 SGHRS and CDR2 YFSETQ. V was clipped by 4 bases and J by 5 bases; unmatched bases: 10. CDR3 residues: CASSPRTGGLETQYF. CDR3 DNA sequence: TGCGCCAGCAGCCCAAGAACGGGGGGGCTTGAGACCCAGTACTTC.

This chain joins TRBV11-3 and TRBJ2-5, with D perhaps assigned TRBD1 or TRBD2 (5 bases each). This CDR3 has 15 residues. Trimming removed 5 bases at V and 4 bases at J, with 17 bases between. The germline V gene has CDR1 SGHNT and CDR2 YENEEA. CDR3 DNA: TGTGCCAGCAGCCCCCTAGGGTTGAGGGGAGAGACCCAGTACTTC. As protein: CASSPLGLRGETQYF.

The chain has TRBV6-2 or TRBV6-3 and TRBJ2-7; tentatively, D is TRBD2 (6 bases). V shed 7 bases and J shed 2 bases, with 9 bases lying between them. In germline, CDR1 is MNHEY, CDR2 SVGEGT. There are 12 residues in the CDR3. The CDR3 coding sequence is TGTGCCAGCATACGGGAGACCTACGAGCAGTACTTC. Translation: CASIRETYEQYF.

This clone was detected many times. V gene TRBV29-1 combines with J gene TRBJ2-7; TRBD1 matches at 10 bases. CDR3 size: 15 residues. The V gene end was trimmed by 7 bases and the J gene end by 3 bases; junction bases not matched to a gene: 12. Germline CDR1 SQVTM, CDR2 ANQGSEA. CDR3: CSAAPGTGEIYEQYF. DNA for the CDR3: TGCAGCGCCGCGCCCGGGACAGGGGAAATCTACGAGCAGTACTTC.

The V gene is TRBV18, the J gene TRBJ2-7; 12 nucleotides agree with TRBD1. Trimming removed 6 bases from V and 5 bases from J; junction bases left unmatched: 5. Germline-derived CDR1 and CDR2 are KGHSH and LQKENI. The CDR3 length is 14 residues. Here the CDR3 DNA reads TGTGCCAGCTCGTCCGGGACAGGGGGCGACGAGCAGTACTTC. Translated: CASSSGTGGDEQYF.

The count of this clone is one. The chain has TRBV7-3 and TRBJ2-7, with 10 positions matching TRBD1. CDR3 length equals 13 residues. Trimming took 3 bases from V and 5 from J; bases not matched to a gene: 1. The germline CDR1 and CDR2 sequences are SGHTA and FQGTGA. CDR3 bases: TGTGCCAGCAGCTTGGGACAGGGGAACGAGCAGTACTTC. This encodes CASSLGQGNEQYF. The full variable domain, with the rest looked up from reference TRBV7-3 and TRBJ2-7, is GAGVSQTPSNKVTEKGKYVELRCDPISGHTALYWYRQSLGQGPEFLIYFQGTGAADDSGLPNDRFFAVRPEGSVSTLKIQRTERGDSAVYLCASSLGQGNEQYFGPGTRLTVT.

The rearrangement joins TRBV30 to TRBJ1-5, with 7 nucleotides matching TRBD1. Germline V gene lookup returns CDR1 GTSNPN and CDR2 SVGIG (reference sequence). The CDR3 covers 16 residues. Trimming removed 0 bases from V and 3 bases from J; junction bases left unmatched: 8. The CDR3 spells CAWSVYRTGINQPQHF. The CDR3 coding sequence is TGTGCCTGGAGTGTATACAGGACAGGAATCAATCAGCCCCAGCATTTT.

This clone is termed large (0.1 to 1%). The rearrangement joins TRBV9 to TRBJ2-3, with unresolved D. The CDR3 consists of 17 residues. V lost 0 bases and J 8 bases, leaving 22 bases between the germline ends. CDR1 and CDR2 (germline): SGDLS, YYNGEE. The CDR3 DNA follows: TGTGCCAGCAGCGTAGGGGCCTCAGAGCATAATCGCGGTACGCAGTATTTT. Translated, it gives CASSVGASEHNRGTQYF.

This clone was seen ten or more times. Other DNA variants within this sample encode the same CDR3. The rearrangement uses TRBV9 and TRBJ2-3; D perhaps matches TRBD1 (7 bases). The CDR3 extends over 17 amino acids. The germline CDR1 and CDR2 sequences are SGDLS and YYNGEE. With 0 bases removed from V and 3 bases from J, the gap between germline ends came to 17 bases. The CDR3 DNA sequence: TGTGCCAGCAGCGTAGCCCCAGGGGGGCTTGGGACAGATACGCAGTATTTT. It translates to CASSVAPGGLGTDTQYF.

The rearrangement links TRBV4-3 to TRBJ1-4; unclear D gene. V dropped 0 bases and J dropped 4 bases, with 9 bases sitting between them. Germline CDR1 is LGHNA and CDR2 is YSLEER. The CDR3 runs to 15 residues. As DNA, the CDR3 is TGCGCCAGCAGCCAAGAATATCTGTTTAATGAAAAACTGTTTTTT. The encoded protein is CASSQEYLFNEKLFF.

This clone is medium-sized within its sample. The CDR3 DNA is TGTGCCAGCAGCCCTGGGACCCTAAGATACTCTGGGGCCAACGTCCTGACTTTC. This gives the protein CASSPGTLRYSGANVLTF. This chain links TRBV7-9 with TRBJ2-6; D is possibly TRBD1 or TRBD2 (5 bases each). Germline lookup yields CDR1 SEHNR and CDR2 FQNEAQ (reference sequence). The ends were cut back, 5 bases at V and 0 bases at J, with 17 bases in the middle. CDR3 length equals 18 residues.

In its sample, this clone was seen a few times. The rearrangement joins TRBV4-1 to TRBJ1-1; D ambiguous. CDR3 size: 17 residues. Trimming stripped 1 base from V and 1 base from J, with 16 bases between. Germline V gene sequence: CDR1 MGHRA, CDR2 YSYEKL. CDR3 coding DNA: TGCGCCAGCAGCCAAGCCAATATGGGGTTCACGAACACTGAAGCTTTCTTT. It codes for CASSQANMGFTNTEAFF.

J is TRBJ1-1 and V is TRBV19, with 7 bases lining up with TRBD1. In germline, CDR1 is LNHDA, CDR2 SQIVND (reference sequence). The V gene end was trimmed by 7 bases and the J gene end by 0 bases; junction bases not matched to a gene: 8. The CDR3 runs 15 residues. Here the CDR3 DNA reads TGTGCCAGTAAAAAAGGGGGACAGATGAACACTGAAGCTTTCTTT. This encodes CASKKGGQMNTEAFF.

With regard to this clone: At one end the junction does not follow the germline gene, possibly because of a read error. The chain combines TRBV27 with TRBJ2-7; a possible D gene is TRBD2 (5 bases). Germline loops: CDR1 MNHEY, CDR2 SMNVEV (reference sequence). The CDR3 extends over 14 amino acids. In DNA form, the CDR3 reads TGCGCCAACCCCCTGAACGGGATCTCCTACGAGCAGTACTTC. Translated: CANPLNGISYEQYF.

Concerning this clone: Other DNA variants within this sample encode the same CDR3. This chain links TRBV6-2 or TRBV6-3 with TRBJ1-3; D may be TRBD1 (5 bases). The CDR3 length is 14 residues. Germline CDR1 is MNHEY and CDR2 is SVGEGT. Between the trimmed V and J ends, which lost 5 bases and 4 bases, there was a span of 12 bases. The CDR3, as DNA: TGTGCCAGCAGTAGACGGGGGTCCGGAAACACCATATATTTT. This sequence encodes CASSRRGSGNTIYF.

This clone qualifies as medium-sized. This chain links TRBV20-1 with TRBJ1-5; D uncertain. From germline, CDR1 is DFQATT and CDR2 SNEGSKA (reference sequence). The CDR3 spans 14 residues. Trimming pared 6 bases from V and 7 bases from J, leaving 19 bases between. The CDR3 DNA sequence: TGCAGTGCCCCAAGTCAGGCGAAAGGACAGCCCCAGCATTTT. Protein sequence: CSAPSQAKGQPQHF.

This chain links TRBV2 with TRBJ1-2; 7 bases fit TRBD1. From germline, CDR1 is SNHLY and CDR2 FYNNEI. The CDR3 totals 14 residues. Trimming took 10 bases from V and 1 from J; bases not matched to a gene: 9. In DNA form, the CDR3 reads TGTGCCAAAGGACAGGAAGACCTTAACTATGGCTACACCTTC. Translation gives CAKGQEDLNYGYTF. Together with reference TRBV2 and TRBJ1-2, the CDR3 gives the full variable domain: EPEVTQTPSHQVTQMGQEVILRCVPISNHLYFYWYRQILGQKVEFLVSFYNNEISEKSEIFDDQFSVERPDGSNFTLKIRSTKLEDSAMYFCAKGQEDLNYGYTFGSGTRLTVV.

V gene TRBV6-5 combines with J gene TRBJ1-1; D unresolved. CDR3 length: 16 amino acids. Germline CDR1 is MNHEY and CDR2 is SVGAGI. V dropped 2 bases and J dropped 2 bases, with 15 bases sitting between them. Here the CDR3 DNA reads TGTGCCAGCAGTTACCGGTCCGGCACCTTTAACACTGAAGCTTTCTTT. Protein product: CASSYRSGTFNTEAFF.

This clone was seen repeatedly, ten times or more. A much bigger clone sits one base away, suggesting this may be a read error. The V call is TRBV5-1, the J call TRBJ2-1, with D uncertain. Germline V gene data show CDR1 as SGHRS and CDR2 as YFSETQ. The CDR3 is made up of 13 amino acids. The CDR3 loop is CASSFRSYNEQSF. In nucleotides, the CDR3 is TGCGCCAGCAGCTTTAGGTCCTACAATGAGCAGTCCTTC.

V usage is TRBV20-1 and J usage is TRBJ1-1, with TRBD1 as a possible D gene (6 bases). The CDR3 extends over 15 amino acids. V shed 0 bases and J shed 0 bases, with 11 bases lying between them. Per germline, CDR1 DFQATT and CDR2 SNEGSKA (reference sequence). This CDR3 is CSARDQGTLNTEAFF. Here the CDR3 DNA reads TGCAGTGCTAGAGATCAAGGGACATTGAACACTGAAGCTTTCTTT.

The chain recombines TRBV11-3 with TRBJ1-3, with no clear D. In germline, CDR1 is SGHNT, CDR2 YENEEA. The CDR3 covers 15 residues. V shed 5 bases and J shed 5 bases, with 16 bases lying between them. The CDR3 coding sequence is TGTGCCAGCAGCAGCGGGAACTACCGGCGAAACACCATATATTTT. The encoded protein is CASSSGNYRRNTIYF.